A selection of T cell receptor beta chains follows, all from one sample in a study of T cells in Graves' hyperthyroidism and ophthalmopathy. TCRdb independently ran MiXCR on the multiplex PCR reads; one entry per CDR3 protein. Here the sample spans hundreds of thousands of distinct CDR3 sequences, 11% to 15% being singletons. Sequences were obtained from blood. These receptors were taken from a woman aged 25 to 39 with Graves' hyperthyroidism that later progressed to Graves' ophthalmopathy. CDR3s leave out the opening cysteine and the closing phenylalanine or tryptophan. Clone size appears in some rows only: once, few, many, or a class for an expanded clone.

j_call clone_size v_call cdr3_aa
TRBJ2-7 many TRBV6-1 ASSSRVGNYEQY
TRBJ2-3 . TRBV4-2 ASSQDWIPAGPDTQY
TRBJ2-3 many TRBV5-6 ASSLVQGYGTDTQY
TRBJ1-1 many TRBV7-9 ASSLGTGISEAF
TRBJ1-2 many TRBV14 ASSQAREGGYT
TRBJ2-7 many TRBV20-1 SARDGTGSYEQY
TRBJ1-5 few TRBV19 ASSIETGNQPQH
TRBJ2-1 . TRBV24-1 ATSVAGNNEQF
TRBJ1-5 few TRBV28 ASSLRQGLYQPQH
TRBJ2-2 few TRBV6-1 ASSEGERVRTGELF
TRBJ2-1 . TRBV2 ASSDRSHNEQF
TRBJ2-7 many TRBV28 ASKSQTPYEQY
TRBJ1-6 . TRBV27 ASRTGVSPLH
TRBJ2-2 . TRBV27 ASSPGASPASGELF
TRBJ2-7 many TRBV12-5 ASGLFAAAEQY
TRBJ1-4 many TRBV20-1 SAFRGRGGTNEKLF
TRBJ2-3 many TRBV29-1 SVERTGSVADTQY
TRBJ2-3 . TRBV7-9 ASSLAGTSGRSADTQY
TRBJ1-1 . TRBV28 ASSSGTGGVTEAF
TRBJ2-3 many TRBV15 ATIPGGRTDTQY
TRBJ1-5 many TRBV6-6 ASSYGGGEGRSNQPQH
TRBJ1-1 few TRBV19 ASPPGQVFLGTEAF
TRBJ2-7 few TRBV18 ASSPQPATQPDEQY
TRBJ2-3 . TRBV4-1 ASSTGLAASTDTQY
TRBJ1-2 few TRBV30 AWINRGSEYGYT
TRBJ2-2 many TRBV30 AWTTSGNTGELF
TRBJ2-1 few TRBV6-1 ASSSYDSGDEQF
TRBJ2-3 few TRBV6-2/TRBV6-3 ASTIQRTNTDTQY
TRBJ2-5 . TRBV7-2 ASSLGFQRWY
TRBJ2-1 . TRBV27 ASPQSGRRYNEQF
TRBJ1-1 many TRBV28 ASSSPGLLMNTEAF
TRBJ2-7 few TRBV20-1 SASLPYEQY
TRBJ2-2 many TRBV3-1 ASSLPGLRLDGELF
TRBJ2-1 . TRBV27 ASSSVAGGFSSYNEQF
TRBJ2-3 many TRBV4-1 ASSHSLVTDTQY
TRBJ1-6 few TRBV20-1 SARSGLTGVVSPLH
TRBJ1-5 once TRBV18 ASSPAVLGDQPQH
TRBJ2-2 many TRBV12-3/TRBV12-4 ASSLGQGWELF
TRBJ2-7 few TRBV6-1 ASSTIRDTHRTSSEQY
TRBJ1-2 many TRBV6-1 ASSPPFPDPDGYGYT
TRBJ1-2 . TRBV18 ASSPRPGDGYT